A single sample is the source of the 30 T cell receptor beta chains below, sequenced in a study of patients and donors after allogeneic stem cell transplantation. TCRdb fed the RT-PCR reads into MiXCR, producing one record per CDR3 protein. The table has approximately 170,000 distinct CDR3 sequences, approximately 25% seen once. The sequencing input was blood, either unsorted or a sorted T cell fraction (not recorded which). These receptors were collected from a human donor who was either an allogeneic HSCT recipient or a stem cell or donor lymphocyte infusion donor (not recorded which). It is not recorded whose cells these are; they may come from a transplant donor.

This clonotype was counted ten times or more. The rearrangement joins TRBV2 to TRBJ2-7, with D unresolved. V was clipped by 6 bases and J by 3 bases, with 6 bases between them. Germline V gene data show CDR1 as SNHLY and CDR2 as FYNNEI. This CDR3 has 11 amino acids. In DNA, the CDR3 is TGTGCCAGCAGCCCCGACTACGAGCAGTACTTC. This encodes CASSPDYEQYF.

Ten or more counts support this clonotype. V is TRBV29-1 and J is TRBJ1-1; D gene unclear. Germline CDR1 is SQVTM and CDR2 is ANQGSEA. V was shortened by 3 bases and J by 6 bases, with 8 bases between the two germline ends. This CDR3 is built from 11 residues. DNA for the CDR3: TGCAGCGTTGATAGGGTCTCTGAAGCTTTCTTT. This sequence encodes CSVDRVSEAFF.

This chain connects TRBV4-2 to TRBJ2-2; D uncertain. The CDR3 has 15 residues. The germline V gene encodes CDR1 LGHNA and CDR2 YNFKEQ. V was trimmed by 0 bases and J by 3 bases, leaving 8 bases between them. The DNA of the CDR3 is TGTGCCAGCAGCCAAGACAGGCGATACACCGGGGAGCTGTTTTTT. Protein sequence: CASSQDRRYTGELFF.

There are a few counts of this clonotype. The chain has TRBV5-1 and TRBJ1-1; D gene unclear. V was shortened by 4 bases and J by 1 base, with 14 bases between the two germline ends. CDR3 size: 15 residues. CDR1 and CDR2 from the germline V gene are SGHRS and YFSETQ. CDR3 in DNA: TGCGCCAGCAGCCCCTACATCGGACCGAACACTGAAGCTTTCTTT. Translated, it gives CASSPYIGPNTEAFF.

This clonotype is labeled as medium-sized. This chain links TRBV10-3 with TRBJ1-1; unclear D gene. Germline V gene lookup returns CDR1 ENHRY and CDR2 SYGVKD. Trimming took off 6 bases at V and 3 bases at J, with 8 bases between the two ends. The CDR3 totals 12 residues. DNA for the CDR3: TGTGCCATCAGGCGGTGGGACACTGAAGCTTTCTTT. It encodes CAIRRWDTEAFF.

In its sample, this clonotype was seen a few times. The gene calls are TRBV20-1 and TRBJ2-1, with 9 bases lining up with TRBD2. Germline CDR1 is DFQATT and CDR2 is SNEGSKA (reference sequence). This CDR3 region has 16 residues. V lost 3 bases to trimming and J lost 0 bases; unmatched junction nucleotides: 6. CDR3 in amino acids: CSARTHSGGSYNEQFF. The CDR3 DNA reads as TGCAGTGCTAGGACCCATAGCGGGGGCTCCTACAATGAGCAGTTCTTC.

This clonotype was seen a few times. The chain employs TRBV4-2 and TRBJ2-3; no reliable D call. CDR1 is LGHNA, CDR2 YNFKEQ, per germline. The CDR3 spans 13 residues. V lost 7 bases to trimming and J lost 1 base, with 9 bases between them. The CDR3 sequence: CASTETGTDTQYF. The CDR3 coding sequence is TGTGCCAGCACAGAAACCGGCACAGATACGCAGTATTTT.

This clonotype was seen many times. The chain has TRBV13 and TRBJ1-1; 7 nucleotides agree with TRBD1. The V gene's germline CDR1 is PRHDT and CDR2 FYEKMQ (reference sequence). V trimming: 3 bases; J trimming: 4 bases; junction bases outside the gene matches: 8. The CDR3 totals 15 residues. CDR3 loop: CASSFGNTGATEAFF. CDR3 coding DNA: TGTGCCAGCAGCTTTGGCAATACAGGGGCCACTGAAGCTTTCTTT.

For the CDR3, the DNA is TGCGCCAGCAGCCAAGAGTCTCGCGGGGTCTACCCCCCTGAAAAACTGTTTTTT. Residues: CASSQESRGVYPPEKLFF. The chain recombines TRBV4-1 with TRBJ1-4, with D uncertain. The CDR3 contains 18 residues. Germline V CDR1 and CDR2: MGHRA, YSYEKL. Deletions cut 0 bases from V and 7 bases from J, with 21 bases between.

The CDR3 DNA follows: TGTGCCAGCAGTTACTCCGGGGAGGGCACTGAAGCTTTCTTT. Translation gives CASSYSGEGTEAFF. The chain recombines TRBV6-5 with TRBJ1-1; D is uncertain. The CDR3 is made up of 14 amino acids. V lost 0 bases to trimming and J lost 4 bases, with 9 bases between them. Germline CDR1 is MNHEY and CDR2 is SVGAGI.

The CDR3 loop reads CASSSRLNTGETQYF. CDR3 nucleotide sequence: TGTGCCAGCAGCTCCAGACTCAACACAGGGGAGACCCAGTACTTC. This chain links TRBV7-3 with TRBJ2-5; D might be TRBD1 (6 bases). Germline values: CDR1 SGHTA, CDR2 FQGTGA. Between the trimmed V and J ends, which lost 4 bases and 5 bases, there was a span of 17 bases. This CDR3 is 15 amino acids long.

The gene calls are TRBV29-1 and TRBJ1-5, with D perhaps matching TRBD1 (6 bases). The V gene's germline CDR1 is SQVTM and CDR2 ANQGSEA. Trimming took 6 bases from V and 7 from J, leaving 16 bases between them. This CDR3 region has 13 residues. The CDR3 DNA sequence: TGCAGCGTATCCGGGGGCGCAGGGCAGCCCCAGCATTTT. Its protein is CSVSGGAGQPQHF.

This clonotype was observed at least ten times. The chain couples TRBV7-9 to TRBJ1-1; the match to TRBD1 covers 7 bases. This CDR3 comprises 14 residues. V gave up 5 bases and J gave up 5 bases; unmatched junction bases: 8. CDR1 is SEHNR, CDR2 FQNEAQ, per germline (reference sequence). The CDR3: CASSVNRGYTEAFF. CDR3 nucleotides: TGTGCCAGCAGCGTAAACAGGGGATATACTGAAGCTTTCTTT.

V is TRBV12-3 or TRBV12-4 and J is TRBJ2-1; D remains ambiguous. V dropped 6 bases and J dropped 5 bases, with 11 bases sitting between them. The CDR3 runs to 13 residues. CDR3 in amino acids: CASRQTLNNEQFF. CDR3 DNA sequence: TGTGCCAGCAGACAGACATTGAACAATGAGCAGTTCTTC.

This clonotype was counted only a few times. This chain joins TRBV10-3 and TRBJ2-7, with a weak D call TRBD1 (6 bases). Germline V lookup: CDR1 ENHRY, CDR2 SYGVKD. Trimming pared 6 bases from V and 3 bases from J, leaving 24 bases between. The CDR3 consists of 17 residues. The CDR3 region has the DNA TGTGCCATCAGAAGTAACAGACCCGGGACACCAGGCTACGAGCAGTACTTC. It translates to CAIRSNRPGTPGYEQYF.

This clonotype has a count of ten or more. The chain recombines TRBV20-1 with TRBJ1-1; D remains ambiguous. Per germline, CDR1 DFQATT and CDR2 SNEGSKA (reference sequence). Trimming pared 2 bases from V and 4 bases from J, leaving 17 bases between. The CDR3 is 15 amino acids. The CDR3: CSARPAIGPFTEAFF. The CDR3 DNA is TGCAGTGCTAGACCGGCCATCGGACCCTTCACTGAAGCTTTCTTT.

V usage is TRBV7-9 and J usage is TRBJ2-1; D gene ambiguous. CDR1 and CDR2 from the germline V gene are SEHNR and FQNEAQ (reference sequence). Deletions cut 8 bases from V and 4 bases from J, with 15 bases between. This CDR3 spans 14 amino acids. The CDR3 reads CASSPSPTYNEQFF. CDR3 nucleotides: TGTGCCAGCTCCCCGTCCCCGACATACAATGAGCAGTTCTTC.

The chain carries TRBV14 and TRBJ2-7; 10 nucleotides align to TRBD2. The CDR3 covers 18 residues. CDR1 is SGHDN and CDR2 is FVKESK in the germline V gene. The V gene end was trimmed by 0 bases and the J gene end by 2 bases; junction bases not matched to a gene: 10. The DNA for the CDR3 is TGTGCCAGCAGCCAAGATCCGCTAGCGGGGGCCTGGACCTACGAGCAGTACTTC. Translation gives CASSQDPLAGAWTYEQYF.

The V gene is TRBV12-3 or TRBV12-4, the J gene TRBJ2-1, with D perhaps matching TRBD1 or TRBD2 (5 bases each). This CDR3 region has 13 residues. Trimming shortened V by 5 bases and J by 8 bases, and 13 bases separated the two germline ends. The CDR3 DNA sequence: TGTGCCAGCAGTCCAGAGGGGTTTTATGAGCAGTTCTTC. Translated: CASSPEGFYEQFF.

This clonotype was seen a few times. The genes are TRBV12-3 or TRBV12-4 and TRBJ2-2; D is uncertain. The CDR3 sequence is 12 residues long. V gave up 8 bases and J gave up 3 bases, with 7 bases separating them. As DNA, the CDR3 is TGTGCCAGCGGTCGGGACACCGGGGAGCTGTTTTTT. It yields the protein CASGRDTGELFF.

The CDR3 spells CASSSKRGNYGYTF. In nucleotides, the CDR3 is TGTGCCAGCAGCTCTAAAAGGGGCAACTATGGCTACACCTTC. V usage is TRBV11-3 and J usage is TRBJ1-2, with D possibly being TRBD1 (5 bases). Trimming left V 4 bases short and J 2 bases short, with 11 bases between. Germline-derived CDR1 and CDR2 are SGHNT and YENEEA. This CDR3 has 14 amino acids.

The chain combines TRBV2 with TRBJ1-5; D ambiguous. V was pared by 1 base and J by 1 base, with 11 bases between. In germline, CDR1 is SNHLY, CDR2 FYNNEI. The length of the CDR3 is 16 residues. The CDR3 nucleotides are TGTGCCAGCAGTGAAGTCCAGCTAAGCAGCAATCAGCCCCAGCATTTT. Its translation is CASSEVQLSSNQPQHF.

This clonotype has more than one count but fewer than ten. The J gene is TRBJ1-5, the V gene TRBV3-1, with D unclear. V lost 5 bases and J 5 bases, leaving 10 bases between the germline ends. Germline values: CDR1 LGHDT, CDR2 YNNKEL (reference sequence). The CDR3 totals 13 residues. The CDR3 DNA is TGTGCCAGCAGCGAACAAACGGATCAGCCCCAGCATTTT. Its protein product is CASSEQTDQPQHF.

This chain connects TRBV6-6 to TRBJ1-3; tentative D call: TRBD1 (5 bases). V gave up 5 bases and J gave up 2 bases, with 13 bases separating them. Looked up from germline, CDR1 is MNHNY and CDR2 is SVGAGI (reference sequence). CDR3 size: 15 residues. The CDR3 nucleotides are TGTGCCAGCAGTCTTTCCGGGGCCACTGGAAACACCATATATTTT. Translation: CASSLSGATGNTIYF.

This chain uses TRBV6-5 with TRBJ2-7; possible D gene TRBD2, 6 bases. This CDR3 region has 14 residues. The germline V gene encodes CDR1 MNHEY and CDR2 SVGAGI. Trimming pared 4 bases from V and 2 bases from J, leaving 12 bases between. DNA of the CDR3: TGTGCCAGCAGTTCCAAGGGACTTGCCTACGAGCAGTACTTC. It is translated as CASSSKGLAYEQYF.

This clonotype was observed a few times. The chain is built from TRBV5-8 and TRBJ1-2; no clear D gene. Germline V gene data show CDR1 as SGHTS and CDR2 as YDEGEE. The CDR3 runs to 14 residues. Trimming left V 1 base short and J 3 bases short, with 10 bases between. CDR3 bases: TGTGCCAGCAGCTTGTCGCCAGCAGACTATGGCTACACCTTC. This encodes CASSLSPADYGYTF.

This clonotype was detected a few times. The genes are TRBV20-1 and TRBJ2-2, with TRBD1 as a possible D gene (5 bases). This CDR3 comprises 14 residues. Germline V gene lookup returns CDR1 DFQATT and CDR2 SNEGSKA (reference sequence). Between the trimmed V and J ends, which lost 3 bases and 0 bases, there was a span of 8 bases. The chain's CDR3 is CSASTRANTGELFF. CDR3 bases: TGCAGTGCTAGTACCAGGGCGAACACCGGGGAGCTGTTTTTT.

This clonotype has a handful of counts. The chain couples TRBV20-1 to TRBJ2-4; weak D call: TRBD2 (6 bases). The germline V and J ends were trimmed by 8 bases and 2 bases, with 16 bases remaining between them. CDR3 length: 14 amino acids. Germline lookup yields CDR1 DFQATT and CDR2 SNEGSKA (reference sequence). This CDR3 reads CSLLAPLTKNIQYF. CDR3 in DNA: TGCAGTCTCCTAGCGCCCCTCACCAAAAACATTCAGTACTTC.

This clonotype was found a few times. V and J are TRBV2 and TRBJ1-1; unclear D gene. The CDR3 loop spans 15 amino acids. Trimming stripped 6 bases from V and 1 base from J, with 15 bases between. The germline V gene encodes CDR1 SNHLY and CDR2 FYNNEI. Here the CDR3 reads CASSRNWAANTEAFF. CDR3 in DNA: TGTGCCAGCAGCCGCAACTGGGCAGCGAACACTGAAGCTTTCTTT.

This clonotype was observed a handful of times. The rearrangement joins TRBV12-3 or TRBV12-4 to TRBJ2-5; D is undetermined. V lost 5 bases, J lost 0 bases, and 10 bases lay in between. The CDR3 spans 14 residues. The DNA for the CDR3 is TGTGCCAGCAGTAACGGTTGGGACCAAGAGACCCAGTACTTC. It is translated as CASSNGWDQETQYF.